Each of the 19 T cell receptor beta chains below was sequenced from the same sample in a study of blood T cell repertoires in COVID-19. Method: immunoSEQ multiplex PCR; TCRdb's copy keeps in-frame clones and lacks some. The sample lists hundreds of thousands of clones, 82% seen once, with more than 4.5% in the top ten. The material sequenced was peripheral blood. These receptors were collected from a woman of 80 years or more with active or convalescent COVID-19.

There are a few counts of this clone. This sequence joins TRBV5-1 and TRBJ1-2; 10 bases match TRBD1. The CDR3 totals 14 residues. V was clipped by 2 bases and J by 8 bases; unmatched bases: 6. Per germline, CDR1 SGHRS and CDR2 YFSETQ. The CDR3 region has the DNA TGCGCCAGCAGCTTAGACAGGGGGCGTGAGGGCTACACCTTC. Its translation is CASSLDRGREGYTF. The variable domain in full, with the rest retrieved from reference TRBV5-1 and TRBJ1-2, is KAGVTQTPRYLIKTRGQQVTLSCSPISGHRSVSWYQQTPGQGLQFLFEYFSETQRNKGNFPGRFSGRQFSNSRSEMNVSTLELGDSALYLCASSLDRGREGYTFGSGTRLTVV.

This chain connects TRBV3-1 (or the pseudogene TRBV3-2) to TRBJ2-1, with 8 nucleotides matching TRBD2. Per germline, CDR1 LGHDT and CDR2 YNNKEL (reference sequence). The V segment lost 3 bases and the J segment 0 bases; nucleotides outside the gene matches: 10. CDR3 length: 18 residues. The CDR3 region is CASSHQTGGVPSYNEQFF. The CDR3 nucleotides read TGTGCCAGCAGCCACCAAACGGGGGGGGTACCCTCCTACAATGAGCAGTTCTTC.

The CDR3 coding sequence is TGCGCCAGCAGCTCCTCAGGTCTCCAAGAGACCCAGTACTTC. It encodes CASSSSGLQETQYF. The genes are TRBV5-1 and TRBJ2-5; D remains ambiguous. V lost 3 bases, J lost 1 base, and 10 bases lay in between. The CDR3 sequence is 14 residues long. Germline CDR1 SGHRS, CDR2 YFSETQ.

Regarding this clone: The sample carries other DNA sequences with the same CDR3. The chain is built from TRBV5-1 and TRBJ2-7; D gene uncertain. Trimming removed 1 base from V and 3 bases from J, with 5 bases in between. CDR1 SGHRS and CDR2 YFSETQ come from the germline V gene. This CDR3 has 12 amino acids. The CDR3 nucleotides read TGCGCCAGCAGCTTGTCGAGCTACGAGCAGTACTTC. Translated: CASSLSSYEQYF.

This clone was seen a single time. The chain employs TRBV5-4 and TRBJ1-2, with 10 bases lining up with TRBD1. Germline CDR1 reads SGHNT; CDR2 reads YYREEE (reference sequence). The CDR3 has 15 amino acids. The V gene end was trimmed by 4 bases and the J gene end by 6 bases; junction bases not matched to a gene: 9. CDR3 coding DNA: TGTGCCAGCAGCATGGGGGGGACAGGGGCCGATGGCTACACCTTC. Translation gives CASSMGGTGADGYTF.

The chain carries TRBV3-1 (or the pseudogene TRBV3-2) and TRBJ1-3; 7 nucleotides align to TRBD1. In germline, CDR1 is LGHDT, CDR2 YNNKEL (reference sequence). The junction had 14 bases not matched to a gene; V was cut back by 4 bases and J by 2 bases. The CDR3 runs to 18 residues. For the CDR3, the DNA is TGTGCCAGCAGCCCCACCTCAATTACTCAGGGGGCTGGAAACACCATATATTTT. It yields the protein CASSPTSITQGAGNTIYF.

CDR3 nucleotides: TGTGCCAAAAAGCCCGATCAGCCCCAGCATTTT. Encoded protein: CAKKPDQPQHF. J is TRBJ1-5 and V is TRBV6-4; D unclear. CDR3 length: 11 amino acids. The germline V gene has CDR1 MRHNA and CDR2 SNTAGT. V lost 10 bases and J lost 5, with 9 bases in between.

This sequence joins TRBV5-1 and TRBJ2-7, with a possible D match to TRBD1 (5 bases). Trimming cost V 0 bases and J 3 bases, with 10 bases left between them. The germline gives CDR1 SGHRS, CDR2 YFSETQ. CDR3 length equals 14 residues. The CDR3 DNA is TGCGCCAGCAGCTTGGCCCCAGGGAACTACGAGCAGTACTTC. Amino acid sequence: CASSLAPGNYEQYF. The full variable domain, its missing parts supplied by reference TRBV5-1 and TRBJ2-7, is KAGVTQTPRYLIKTRGQQVTLSCSPISGHRSVSWYQQTPGQGLQFLFEYFSETQRNKGNFPGRFSGRQFSNSRSEMNVSTLELGDSALYLCASSLAPGNYEQYFGPGTRLTVT.

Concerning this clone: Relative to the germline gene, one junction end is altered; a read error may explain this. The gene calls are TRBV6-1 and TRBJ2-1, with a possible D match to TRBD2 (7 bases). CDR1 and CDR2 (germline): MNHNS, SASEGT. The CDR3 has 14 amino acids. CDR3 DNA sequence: TGTGCCAGCAGTGAAACCACAGGGAGGGGGATCGGGATCTTC. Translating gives CASSETTGRGIGIF.

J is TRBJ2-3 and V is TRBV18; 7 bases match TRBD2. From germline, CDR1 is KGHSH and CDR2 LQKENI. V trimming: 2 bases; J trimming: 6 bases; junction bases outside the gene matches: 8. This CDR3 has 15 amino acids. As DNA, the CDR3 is TGTGCCAGCTCACCATCGGGGAGGGGCGGGGATACGCAGTATTTT. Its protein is CASSPSGRGGDTQYF.

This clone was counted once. The CDR3: CASSSTSGNTGELFF. The DNA of the CDR3 is TGTGCCAGCTCATCGACTAGCGGGAACACCGGGGAGCTGTTTTTT. The chain joins TRBV19 to TRBJ2-2, with 9 bases aligning to TRBD2. V shed 9 bases and J 1 base; nucleotides not matched to a gene: 6. Germline CDR1 LNHDA, CDR2 SQIVND (reference sequence). CDR3 length: 15 amino acids.

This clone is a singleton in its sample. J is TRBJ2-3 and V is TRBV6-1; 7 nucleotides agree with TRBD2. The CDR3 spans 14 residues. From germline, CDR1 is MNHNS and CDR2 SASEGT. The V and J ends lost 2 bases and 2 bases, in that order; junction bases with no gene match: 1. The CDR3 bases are TGTGCCAGCAGTGAAAGCGGGAACACAGATACGCAGTATTTT. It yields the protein CASSESGNTDTQYF.

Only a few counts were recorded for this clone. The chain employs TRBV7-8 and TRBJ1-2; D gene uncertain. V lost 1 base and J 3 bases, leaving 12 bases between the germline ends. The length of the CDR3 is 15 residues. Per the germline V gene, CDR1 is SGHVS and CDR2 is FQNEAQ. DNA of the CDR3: TGTGCCAGCAGCTTAGGGTCGGGGAGGGACTATGGCTACACCTTC. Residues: CASSLGSGRDYGYTF.

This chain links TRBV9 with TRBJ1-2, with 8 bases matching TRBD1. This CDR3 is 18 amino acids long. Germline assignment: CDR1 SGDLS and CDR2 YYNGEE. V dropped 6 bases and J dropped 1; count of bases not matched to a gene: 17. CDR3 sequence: CASTLTTSGGRINYGYTF. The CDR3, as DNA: TGTGCCAGCACCCTCACAACGTCAGGGGGCAGGATTAACTATGGCTACACCTTC.

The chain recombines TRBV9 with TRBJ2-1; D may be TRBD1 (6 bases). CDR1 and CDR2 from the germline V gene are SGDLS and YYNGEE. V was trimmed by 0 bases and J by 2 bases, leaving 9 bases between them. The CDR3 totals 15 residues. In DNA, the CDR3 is TGTGCCAGCAGCGTAGGGCAGGGGCCCTACAATGAGCAGTTCTTC. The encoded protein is CASSVGQGPYNEQFF.

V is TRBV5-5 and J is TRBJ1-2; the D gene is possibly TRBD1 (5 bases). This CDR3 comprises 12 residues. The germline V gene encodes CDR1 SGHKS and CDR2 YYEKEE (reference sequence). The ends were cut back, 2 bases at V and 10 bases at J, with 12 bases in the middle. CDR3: CASSFSQGLYTF. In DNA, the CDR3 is TGTGCCAGCAGCTTCAGTCAGGGTCTCTACACCTTC.

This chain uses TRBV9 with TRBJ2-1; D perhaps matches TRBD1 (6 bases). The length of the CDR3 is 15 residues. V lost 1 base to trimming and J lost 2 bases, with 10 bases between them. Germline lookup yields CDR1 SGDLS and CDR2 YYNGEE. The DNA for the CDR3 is TGTGCCAGCAGCGTAAGGCAGGGGACCTACAATGAGCAGTTCTTC. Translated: CASSVRQGTYNEQFF.

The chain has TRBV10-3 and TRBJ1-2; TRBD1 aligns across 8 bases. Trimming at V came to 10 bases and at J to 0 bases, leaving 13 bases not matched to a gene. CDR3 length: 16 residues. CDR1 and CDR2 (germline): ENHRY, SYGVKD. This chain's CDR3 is CATSGTGELANYGYTF. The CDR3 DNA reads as TGTGCCACGTCGGGGACAGGAGAACTTGCTAACTATGGCTACACCTTC.

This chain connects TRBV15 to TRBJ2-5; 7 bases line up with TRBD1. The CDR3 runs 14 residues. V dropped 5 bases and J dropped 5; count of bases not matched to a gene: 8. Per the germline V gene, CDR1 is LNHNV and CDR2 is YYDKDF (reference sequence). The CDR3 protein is CATSYRQGGETQYF. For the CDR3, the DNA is TGTGCCACCAGCTACCGACAGGGTGGGGAGACCCAGTACTTC.